This T cell receptor beta chain was sequenced for a study of blood T cell repertoires in COVID-19. The protocol was immunoSEQ multiplex PCR, while the TCRdb copy is restricted to in-frame clones and leaves out a portion. The sample comprises roughly 68,000 clones, 84% of which are singletons, and 7.5% to 9.5% rests with the top ten. Sequencing input: peripheral blood. The source of this sequence is a man in his forties or fifties with active COVID-19.

The CDR3 sequence: CASSLRSGETQYF. The DNA of the CDR3 is TGTGCCAGCAGCTTGAGAAGCGGAGAGACCCAGTACTTC. V usage is TRBV5-6 and J usage is TRBJ2-5; TRBD2 might be the D (5 bases). Trimming cost V 1 base and J 4 bases, with 8 bases left between them. The CDR3 length is 13 residues. Germline lookup yields CDR1 SGHDT and CDR2 YYEEEE.